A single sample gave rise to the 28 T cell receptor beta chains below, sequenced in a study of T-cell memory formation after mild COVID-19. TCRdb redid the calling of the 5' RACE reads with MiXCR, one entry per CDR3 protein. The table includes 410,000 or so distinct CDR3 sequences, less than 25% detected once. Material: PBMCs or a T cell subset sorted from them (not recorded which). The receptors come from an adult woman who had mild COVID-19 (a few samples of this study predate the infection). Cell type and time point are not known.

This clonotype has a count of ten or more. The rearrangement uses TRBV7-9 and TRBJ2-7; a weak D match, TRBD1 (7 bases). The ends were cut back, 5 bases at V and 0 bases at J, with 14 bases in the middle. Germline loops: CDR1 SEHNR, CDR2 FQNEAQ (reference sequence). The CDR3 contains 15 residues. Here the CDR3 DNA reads TGTGCCAGCAGCCCTCGACAGGGAGGCTCCTACGAGCAGTACTTC. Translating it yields CASSPRQGGSYEQYF.

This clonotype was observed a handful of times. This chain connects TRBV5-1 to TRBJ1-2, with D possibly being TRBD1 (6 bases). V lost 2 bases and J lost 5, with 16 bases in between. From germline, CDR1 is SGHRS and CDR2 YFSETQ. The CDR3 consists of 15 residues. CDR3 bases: TGCGCCAGCAGCTTCCATCAGGGGAGAAATTATGGCTACACCTTC. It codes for CASSFHQGRNYGYTF.

CDR3 residues: CASSSDPDQPQHF. DNA for the CDR3: TGTGCCAGCAGCTCCGACCCAGATCAGCCCCAGCATTTT. The V and J genes are TRBV5-4 and TRBJ1-5; no firm D call. The V gene lost 3 bases and the J gene lost 5 bases, with 9 bases spanning the gap. The CDR3 length is 13 residues. Germline V gene lookup returns CDR1 SGHNT and CDR2 YYREEE (reference sequence). Together with reference TRBV5-4 and TRBJ1-5, the CDR3 gives the full variable domain: ETGVTQSPTHLIKTRGQQVTLRCSSQSGHNTVSWYQQALGQGPQFIFQYYREEENGRGNFPPRFSGLQFPNYSSELNVNALELDDSALYLCASSSDPDQPQHFGDGTRLSIL.

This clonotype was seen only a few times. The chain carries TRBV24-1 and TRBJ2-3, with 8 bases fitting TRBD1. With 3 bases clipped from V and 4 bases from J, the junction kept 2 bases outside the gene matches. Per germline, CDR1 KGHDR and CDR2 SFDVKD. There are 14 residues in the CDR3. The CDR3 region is CATSDTTGADTQYF. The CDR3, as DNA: TGTGCCACCAGTGATACGACAGGGGCAGATACGCAGTATTTT.

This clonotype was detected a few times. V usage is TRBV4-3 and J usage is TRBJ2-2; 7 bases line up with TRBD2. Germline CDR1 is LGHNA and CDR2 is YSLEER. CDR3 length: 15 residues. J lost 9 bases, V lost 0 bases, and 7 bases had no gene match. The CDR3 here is CASSQDRGEWWELFF. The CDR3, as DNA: TGCGCCAGCAGCCAAGATCGGGGGGAATGGTGGGAGCTGTTTTTT.

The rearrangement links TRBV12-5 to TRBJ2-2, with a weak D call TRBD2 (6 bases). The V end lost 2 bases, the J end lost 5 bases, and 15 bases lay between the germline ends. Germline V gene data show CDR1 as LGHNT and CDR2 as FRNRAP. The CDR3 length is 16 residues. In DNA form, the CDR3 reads TGTGCTAGTGGTTTGTCCCCAGGAGGGGAGACCGGGGAGCTGTTTTTT. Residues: CASGLSPGGETGELFF. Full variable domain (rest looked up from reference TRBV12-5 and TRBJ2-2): DARVTQTPRHKVTEMGQEVTMRCQPILGHNTVFWYRQTMMQGLELLAYFRNRAPLDDSGMPKDRFSAEMPDATLATLKIQPSEPRDSAVYFCASGLSPGGETGELFFGEGSRLTVL.

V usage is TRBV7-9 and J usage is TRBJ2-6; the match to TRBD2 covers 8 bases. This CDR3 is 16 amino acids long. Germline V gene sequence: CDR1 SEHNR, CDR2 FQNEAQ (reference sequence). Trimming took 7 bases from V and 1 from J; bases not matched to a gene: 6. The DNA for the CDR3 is TGTGCCAGCACCCACAAGCGGGGGTCTGGGGCCAACGTCCTGACTTTC. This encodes CASTHKRGSGANVLTF.

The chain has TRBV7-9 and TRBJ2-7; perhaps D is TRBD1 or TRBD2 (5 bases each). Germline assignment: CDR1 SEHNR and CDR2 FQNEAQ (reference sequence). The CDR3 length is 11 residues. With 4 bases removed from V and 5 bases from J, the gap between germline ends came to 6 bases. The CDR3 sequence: CASSWGNEQYF. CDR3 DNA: TGTGCCAGCAGCTGGGGGAACGAGCAGTACTTC.

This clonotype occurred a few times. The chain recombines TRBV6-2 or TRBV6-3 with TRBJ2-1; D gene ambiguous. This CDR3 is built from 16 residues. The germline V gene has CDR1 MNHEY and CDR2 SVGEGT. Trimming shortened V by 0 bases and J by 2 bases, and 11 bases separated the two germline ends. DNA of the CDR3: TGTGCCAGCAGTTACTCGTTCCATTTCCCCTACAATGAGCAGTTCTTC. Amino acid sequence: CASSYSFHFPYNEQFF.

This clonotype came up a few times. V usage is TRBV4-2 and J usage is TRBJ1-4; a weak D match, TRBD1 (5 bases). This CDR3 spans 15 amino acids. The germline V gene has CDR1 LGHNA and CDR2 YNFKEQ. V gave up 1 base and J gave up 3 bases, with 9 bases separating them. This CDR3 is CASSQGDSPNEKLFF. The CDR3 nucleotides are TGTGCCAGCAGCCAAGGCGACAGCCCTAATGAAAAACTGTTTTTT.

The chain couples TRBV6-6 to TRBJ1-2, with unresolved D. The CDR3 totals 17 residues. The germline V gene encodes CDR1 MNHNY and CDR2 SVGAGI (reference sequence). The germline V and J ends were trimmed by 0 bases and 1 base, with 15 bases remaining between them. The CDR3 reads CASSYSPRGGYNYGYTF. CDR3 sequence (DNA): TGTGCCAGCAGTTACTCCCCCCGGGGAGGGTATAACTATGGCTACACCTTC.

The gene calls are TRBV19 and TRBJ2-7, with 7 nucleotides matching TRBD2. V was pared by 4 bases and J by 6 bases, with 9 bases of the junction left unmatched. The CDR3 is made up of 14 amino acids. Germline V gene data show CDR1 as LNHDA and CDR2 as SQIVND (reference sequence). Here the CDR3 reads CASSRRETTSEQYF. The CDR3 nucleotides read TGTGCCAGTAGTAGGCGGGAGACAACCTCCGAGCAGTACTTC.

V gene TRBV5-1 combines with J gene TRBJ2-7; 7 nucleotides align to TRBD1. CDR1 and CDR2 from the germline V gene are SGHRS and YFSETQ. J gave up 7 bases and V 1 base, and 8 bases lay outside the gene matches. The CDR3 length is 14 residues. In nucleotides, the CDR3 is TGCGCCAGCAGCTTGCTGGACAGGCGGAGGGAGCAGTACTTC. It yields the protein CASSLLDRRREQYF.

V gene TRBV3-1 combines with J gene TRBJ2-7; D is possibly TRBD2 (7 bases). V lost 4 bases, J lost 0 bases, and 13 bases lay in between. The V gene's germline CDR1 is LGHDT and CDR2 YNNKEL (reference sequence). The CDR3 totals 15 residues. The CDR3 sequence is CASSPRGASSYEQYF. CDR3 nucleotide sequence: TGTGCCAGCAGCCCCCGGGGGGCAAGCTCCTACGAGCAGTACTTC.

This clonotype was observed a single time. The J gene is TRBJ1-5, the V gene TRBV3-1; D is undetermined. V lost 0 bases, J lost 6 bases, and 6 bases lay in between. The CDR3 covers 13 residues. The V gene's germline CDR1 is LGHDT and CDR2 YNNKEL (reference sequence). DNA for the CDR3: TGTGCCAGCAGCCAAGATCTAGTTCAGCCCCAGCATTTT. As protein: CASSQDLVQPQHF.

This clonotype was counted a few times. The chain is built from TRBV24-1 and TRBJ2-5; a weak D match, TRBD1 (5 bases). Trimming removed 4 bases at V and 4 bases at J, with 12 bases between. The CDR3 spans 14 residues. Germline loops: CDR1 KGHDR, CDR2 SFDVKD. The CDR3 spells CATSDMDTVETQYF. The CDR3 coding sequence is TGTGCCACCAGTGACATGGACACGGTAGAGACCCAGTACTTC.

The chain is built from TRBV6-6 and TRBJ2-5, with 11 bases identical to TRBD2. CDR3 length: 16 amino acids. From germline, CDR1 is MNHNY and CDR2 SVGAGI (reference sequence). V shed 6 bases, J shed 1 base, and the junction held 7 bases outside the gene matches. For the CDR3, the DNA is TGTGCCAGCAGCCACCGACTAGCGGGGCCCCAAGAGACCCAGTACTTC. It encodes CASSHRLAGPQETQYF.

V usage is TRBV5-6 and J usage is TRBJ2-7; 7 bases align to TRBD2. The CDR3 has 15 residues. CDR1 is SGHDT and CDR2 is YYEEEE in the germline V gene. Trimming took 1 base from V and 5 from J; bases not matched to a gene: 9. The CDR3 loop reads CASSLLRRESHEQYF. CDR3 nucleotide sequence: TGTGCCAGCAGCTTGTTACGGCGGGAGTCCCACGAGCAGTACTTC.

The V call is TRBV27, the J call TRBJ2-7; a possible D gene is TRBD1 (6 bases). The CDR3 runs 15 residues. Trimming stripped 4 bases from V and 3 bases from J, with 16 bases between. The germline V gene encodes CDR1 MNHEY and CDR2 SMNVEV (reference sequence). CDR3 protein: CASSSRTVPGYEQYF. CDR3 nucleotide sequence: TGTGCCAGCAGTTCCCGGACAGTGCCTGGCTACGAGCAGTACTTC.

The CDR3 bases are TGTGCCAGAAGCTTGGACAGGTGGGGGGGCTACACCTTC. Its translation is CARSLDRWGGYTF. This chain links TRBV5-3 with TRBJ1-2; tentative D call: TRBD1 (5 bases). TRBV5-3 is designated an ORF whose function remains uncertain. This CDR3 has 13 residues. V was pared by 0 bases and J by 8 bases, with 11 bases between.

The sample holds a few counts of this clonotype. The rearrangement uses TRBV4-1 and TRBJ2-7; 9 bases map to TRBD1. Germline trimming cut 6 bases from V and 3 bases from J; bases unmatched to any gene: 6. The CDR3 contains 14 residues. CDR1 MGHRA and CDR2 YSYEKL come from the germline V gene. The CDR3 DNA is TGCGCCAGCAGAGATCCGGGACAGGGCTACGAGCAGTACTTC. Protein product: CASRDPGQGYEQYF.

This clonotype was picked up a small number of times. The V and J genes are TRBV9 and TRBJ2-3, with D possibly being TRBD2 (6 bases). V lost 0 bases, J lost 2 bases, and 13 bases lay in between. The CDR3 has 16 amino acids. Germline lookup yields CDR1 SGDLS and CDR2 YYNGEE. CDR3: CASSVDYGTVTDTQYF. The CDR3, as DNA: TGTGCCAGCAGCGTAGATTATGGGACTGTCACAGATACGCAGTATTTT.

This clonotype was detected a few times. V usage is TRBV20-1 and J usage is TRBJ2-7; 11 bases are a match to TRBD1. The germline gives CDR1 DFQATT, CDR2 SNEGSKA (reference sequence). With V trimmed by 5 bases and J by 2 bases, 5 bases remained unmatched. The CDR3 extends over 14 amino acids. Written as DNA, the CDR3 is TGCAGTGCTCAACGGGACAGGGGGGCCTACGAGCAGTACTTC. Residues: CSAQRDRGAYEQYF.

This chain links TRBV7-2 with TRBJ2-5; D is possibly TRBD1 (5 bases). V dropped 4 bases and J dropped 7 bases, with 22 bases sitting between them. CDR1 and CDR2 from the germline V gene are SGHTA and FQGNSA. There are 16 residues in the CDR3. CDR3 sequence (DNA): TGTGCCAGCAGCTCCAGGGTGGACGGCCCATTGGGGACCCAGTACTTC. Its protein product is CASSSRVDGPLGTQYF.

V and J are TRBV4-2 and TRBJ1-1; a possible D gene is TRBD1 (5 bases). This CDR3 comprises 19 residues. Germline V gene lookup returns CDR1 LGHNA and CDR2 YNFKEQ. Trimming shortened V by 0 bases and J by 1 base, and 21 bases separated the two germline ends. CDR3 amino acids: CASSQEGLGGPPRNTEAFF. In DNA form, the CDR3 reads TGTGCCAGCAGCCAAGAAGGTTTGGGGGGACCTCCCAGGAACACTGAAGCTTTCTTT.

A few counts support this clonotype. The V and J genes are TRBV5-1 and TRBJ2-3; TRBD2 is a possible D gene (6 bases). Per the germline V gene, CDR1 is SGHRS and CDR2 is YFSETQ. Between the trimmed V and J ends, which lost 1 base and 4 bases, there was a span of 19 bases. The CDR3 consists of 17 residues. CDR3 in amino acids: CASSLWRELSGPDTQYF. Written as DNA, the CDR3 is TGCGCCAGCAGCTTGTGGAGGGAACTATCTGGTCCAGATACGCAGTATTTT. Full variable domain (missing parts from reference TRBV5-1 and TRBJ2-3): KAGVTQTPRYLIKTRGQQVTLSCSPISGHRSVSWYQQTPGQGLQFLFEYFSETQRNKGNFPGRFSGRQFSNSRSEMNVSTLELGDSALYLCASSLWRELSGPDTQYFGPGTRLTVL.

The CDR3 sequence is CSVQTQRWKTEAFF. CDR3 nucleotides: TGCAGCGTTCAAACCCAAAGGTGGAAGACTGAAGCTTTCTTT. This chain joins TRBV29-1 and TRBJ1-1; no definite D call. V was pared by 5 bases and J by 5 bases, with 18 bases between. Germline CDR1 SQVTM, CDR2 ANQGSEA. The CDR3 is 14 residues long.

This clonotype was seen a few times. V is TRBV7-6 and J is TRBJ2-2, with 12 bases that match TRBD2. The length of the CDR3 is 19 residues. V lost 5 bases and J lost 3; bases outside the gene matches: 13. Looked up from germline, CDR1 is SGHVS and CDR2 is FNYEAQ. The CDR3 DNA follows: TGTGCCAGCAGCGCCGGACTAGCGGGGAAATGGATAGACACCGGGGAGCTGTTTTTT. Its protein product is CASSAGLAGKWIDTGELFF.